This is a list of T cell receptor beta chains from one sample in a study of control samples from healthy donors and cancer patients. Sequencing used immunoSEQ multiplex PCR; TCRdb keeps in-frame clones, though not all of them. The table records about 140,000 clones, about 90% of them present only once. The specimen was blood. The source of these receptors is a man in his late teens or twenties in good health. CDR3s include the opening cysteine and the closing phenylalanine or tryptophan. The D gene is left open where the match is weak. A row's size may be missing; if present it is once, few, many or a size class.

V: TRBV29-1
D: .
size: .
J: TRBJ2-5
CDR3: CSVEDGGSQETQYF
DNA: TGCAGCGTTGAAGATGGGGGCTCCCAAGAGACCCAGTACTTC

V: TRBV6-5
D: .
size: .
J: TRBJ1-6
CDR3: CASRAYGSYNSPLHF
DNA: TGTGCCAGCAGGGCTTATGGCTCCTATAATTCACCCCTCCACTTT

V: TRBV19
D: .
size: .
J: TRBJ2-3
CDR3: CASSIGDTQYF
DNA: TGTGCCAGTAGTATAGGGGATACGCAGTATTTT

V: TRBV3-1/TRBV3-2
D: TRBD1
size: .
J: TRBJ1-4
CDR3: CASSQQGAQKLFF
DNA: TGTGCCAGCAGCCAGCAGGGGGCGCAAAAACTGTTTTTT

V: TRBV27
D: .
size: .
J: TRBJ1-1
CDR3: CASSIGGDEAFF
DNA: TGTGCCAGCAGCATTGGCGGAGATGAAGCTTTCTTT

V: TRBV11-2
D: .
size: .
J: TRBJ2-7
CDR3: CASSPQTVRSYEQYF
DNA: TGTGCCAGCAGCCCCCAGACAGTAAGATCCTACGAGCAGTACTTC

V: TRBV7-9
D: TRBD2
size: .
J: TRBJ2-3
CDR3: CASSPTLAGGIHGTQYF
DNA: TGTGCCAGCAGTCCAACCCTAGCGGGGGGTATCCACGGTACGCAGTATTTT

V: TRBV5-4
D: .
size: .
J: TRBJ2-7
CDR3: CASSLGLREQYF
DNA: TGTGCCAGCAGCTTGGGACTAAGGGAGCAGTACTTC

V: TRBV7-9
D: .
size: many
J: TRBJ2-7
CDR3: CASSLGSYEQYF
DNA: TGTGCCAGCAGCTTAGGCTCCTACGAGCAGTACTTC

V: TRBV7-2
D: TRBD2
size: once
J: TRBJ2-3
CDR3: CASSPRTSGFTDTQYF
DNA: TGTGCCAGCAGCCCTAGGACTAGCGGGTTCACAGATACGCAGTATTTT

V: TRBV5-1
D: .
size: .
J: TRBJ1-2
CDR3: CASSLVPGVHYGYTF
DNA: TGCGCCAGCAGCTTGGTCCCAGGGGTTCACTATGGCTACACCTTC

V: TRBV25-1
D: TRBD2
size: once
J: TRBJ2-1
CDR3: CASSEFLLAGGLNEQFF
DNA: TGTGCCAGCAGTGAATTTTTGCTAGCGGGGGGTTTGAATGAGCAGTTCTTC

V: TRBV2
D: .
size: .
J: TRBJ2-2
CDR3: CASSDRWGAANTGELFF
DNA: TGTGCCAGCAGTGACCGGTGGGGGGCAGCGAACACCGGGGAGCTGTTTTTT

V: TRBV3-1/TRBV3-2
D: TRBD2
size: .
J: TRBJ2-1
CDR3: CASSPRGPLSGGAYNEQFF
DNA: TGTGCCAGCAGTCCTAGAGGCCCCCTAAGCGGGGGGGCGTACAATGAGCAGTTCTTC

V: TRBV5-4
D: TRBD1
size: .
J: TRBJ1-2
CDR3: CASSTDRGLVEYGYTF
DNA: TGTGCCAGCAGCACGGACAGGGGGCTGGTTGAATATGGCTACACCTTC

V: TRBV7-9
D: .
size: .
J: TRBJ2-7
CDR3: CASSLEGPDEQYF
DNA: TGTGCCAGCAGCTTGGAAGGGCCCGACGAGCAGTACTTC